This is a list of T cell receptor beta chains from one sample in a study of blood T cell repertoires in COVID-19. The table came from immunoSEQ multiplex PCR; TCRdb's copy has only in-frame clones and leaves some out. In the table there are approximately 170,000 clones, approximately 85% of which are singletons. The specimen was peripheral blood. These receptors were collected from a man in his fifties or sixties who had recovered from COVID-19. The CDR3 runs from the conserved cysteine through the conserved F or W.

j_call | v_call | cdr3_aa
TRBJ2-3 | TRBV9 | CASSVGTGATDTQYF
TRBJ2-7 | TRBV7-2 | CASSLKWGGGAPYEQYF
TRBJ1-2 | TRBV7-8 | CASSPKGEHGYTF
TRBJ1-1 | TRBV19 | CASTPTDSLNTEAFF
TRBJ1-1 | TRBV9 | CASSPSGVNTEAFF
TRBJ2-2 | TRBV19 | CASSTQANTGELFF
TRBJ1-2 | TRBV21-1 | CASSKVGTVYTF
TRBJ2-6 | TRBV6-2/TRBV6-3 | CASSEAGGANVLTF
TRBJ2-7 | TRBV9 | CASSVDKGAPWVEQYF
TRBJ1-5 | TRBV6-5 | CASAYRGSEQPQHF
TRBJ2-5 | TRBV19 | CASTRGLAGCETQYF
TRBJ2-1 | TRBV7-9 | CASSRLGLAGNEQFF
TRBJ2-5 | TRBV18 | CASSPELETQYF
TRBJ2-1 | TRBV4-2 | CASSQSLGGEQFF
TRBJ1-5 | TRBV10-3 | CAISDPGGAANQPQHF
TRBJ2-7 | TRBV5-1 | CASSRGTVSYEQYF
TRBJ1-5 | TRBV6-5 | CASSSGIYSNQPQHF
TRBJ2-7 | TRBV19 | CASSIRLFFGQGSSYEQYF
TRBJ2-3 | TRBV5-1 | CASSLRGQPSTDTQYF
TRBJ2-7 | TRBV5-6 | CASSGWTSGGLSDEQYF
TRBJ1-2 | TRBV14 | CASSPLGQYYGYTF
TRBJ2-7 | TRBV2 | CASSESDYEQYF
TRBJ1-2 | TRBV5-1 | CASSQQIETQGNYGYTF
TRBJ2-1 | TRBV7-3 | CASSSQGYNEQFF
TRBJ2-7 | TRBV3-1/TRBV3-2 | CASSLGHPSYEQYF
TRBJ1-6 | TRBV19 | CASSRTSNNSPLHF
TRBJ1-4 | TRBV5-1 | CASSRGTSMRNEKLFF
TRBJ2-1 | TRBV18 | CASSPGGQFYNEQFF
TRBJ1-1 | TRBV7-9 | CASSSQGGTEAFF
TRBJ1-3 | TRBV3-1/TRBV3-2 | CASSPGLPSDTGNTIYF
TRBJ1-3 | TRBV27 | CASTIMRAGGGSGNTIYF
TRBJ1-5 | TRBV5-1 | CASSLEGRPNQPQHF
TRBJ2-7 | TRBV7-9 | CASSSLISSYEQYF
TRBJ2-1 | TRBV6-5 | CASSRRLVSYNEQFF
TRBJ1-2 | TRBV5-8 | CASSQFYDSNYGYTF
TRBJ2-7 | TRBV4-3 | CASSPGLDSEQYF
TRBJ1-3 | TRBV5-1 | CASSLAGDSGNTIYF
TRBJ2-7 | TRBV24-1 | CATSDGGTGGYEQYF
TRBJ2-2 | TRBV7-8 | CASRIDRANTGELFF
TRBJ2-7 | TRBV6-5 | CASSYSPGQGYEQYF
TRBJ2-7 | TRBV14 | CASSQAGFGYEQYF
TRBJ2-1 | TRBV7-9 | CASSLDLGQGAIEQFF
TRBJ1-1 | TRBV30 | CAWSVSLSGNTEAFF
TRBJ1-2 | TRBV19 | CASSPTGGPGGYTF
TRBJ2-2 | TRBV4-2 | CASSQLDTTDHTGELFF
TRBJ2-7 | TRBV27 | CASSYQYRDYPHEQYF
TRBJ1-1 | TRBV6-1 | CASSEVSWGGTEAFF
TRBJ2-1 | TRBV19 | CATRTSGGIDEQFF
TRBJ2-1 | TRBV7-3 | CASSLAGGPGNEQFF
TRBJ2-1 | TRBV5-1 | CASSLDPGLAGGRGYEQFF